The rows below give T cell receptor beta chains drawn from one sample of a study of T cells after yellow fever vaccination. TCRdb itself ran the 5' RACE reads through MiXCR, one entry per CDR3 protein. The repertoire holds hundreds of thousands of distinct CDR3 sequences, with around 9.3% as singletons. The specimen was CD4+ T cells sorted from PBMCs, collected 5 days after the yellow fever booster vaccination. Receptors originate from a man between 18 and 29 years old who received the YFV17D yellow fever vaccine. The CDR3 runs from the conserved cysteine through the conserved F or W. D genes are given only for firm matches. Some rows have no size entry. The others give once, few or many, or a class for an expanded clone.

>TRBV3-1|.|TRBJ1-2|few
CASSFRAEGYGYTF
TGTGCCAGCAGCTTCCGGGCCGAGGGCTATGGCTACACCTTC
>TRBV4-1|TRBD1|TRBJ2-4|.
CASSQEPTGDPKNIQYF
TGCGCCAGCAGCCAAGAACCAACAGGGGACCCCAAAAACATTCAGTACTTC
>TRBV6-5|.|TRBJ1-3|many
CASSYDGNSGNTIYF
TGTGCCAGCAGTTACGACGGGAACTCTGGAAACACCATATATTTT
>TRBV9|TRBD2|TRBJ2-5|many
CASSTWTSGVETQYF
TGTGCCAGCAGCACTTGGACTAGCGGGGTGGAGACCCAGTACTTC
>TRBV20-1|.|TRBJ2-7|few
CSAPNGQGLEQYF
TGCAGTGCCCCTAATGGGCAGGGCCTTGAGCAGTACTTC
>TRBV28|.|TRBJ1-2|.
CASSPRTIRSYGYTF
TGTGCCAGCAGTCCAAGGACCATCCGGAGCTATGGCTACACCTTC
>TRBV3-1|.|TRBJ2-1|once
CASSPTGMSNEQFF
TGTGCCAGCAGCCCAACAGGGATGAGCAATGAGCAGTTCTTC
>TRBV5-1|.|TRBJ2-1|few
CASSGVTGTVRDEQFF
TGCGCCAGCAGCGGGGTGACCGGGACGGTCCGGGATGAGCAGTTCTTC
>TRBV19|.|TRBJ2-1|.
CASRKEGDYNEQFF
TGTGCCAGTAGGAAGGAGGGGGATTACAATGAGCAGTTCTTC
>TRBV5-4|TRBD1|TRBJ2-7|.
CASSLIGDRTYEQYF
TGTGCCAGCAGCTTGATAGGGGACAGGACCTACGAGCAGTACTTC
>TRBV4-1|.|TRBJ2-1|once
CASSQVLSSSYNEQFF
TGCGCCAGCAGCCAAGTTCTGTCCAGCTCCTACAATGAGCAGTTCTTC
>TRBV6-2/TRBV6-3|.|TRBJ2-7|.
CASSYSEGHPYEQYF
TGTGCCAGCAGTTACTCAGAGGGACACCCCTACGAGCAGTACTTC
>TRBV5-1|.|TRBJ1-3|.
CASSWGLTSGNTIYF
TGCGCCAGCAGCTGGGGACTGACCTCTGGAAACACCATATATTTT
>TRBV29-1|.|TRBJ2-5|few
CSVVGETQYF
TGCAGCGTTGTAGGGGAGACCCAGTACTTC
>TRBV29-1|.|TRBJ2-3|many
CSATYVTDTQYF
TGCAGCGCGACGTATGTCACAGATACGCAGTATTTT
>TRBV4-1|.|TRBJ1-1|few
CASSHRGLQATEAFF
TGCGCCAGCAGCCATCGGGGACTACAGGCGACTGAAGCTTTCTTT
>TRBV4-1|TRBD2|TRBJ2-1|many
CASSQGAGKAIYNEQFF
TGCGCCAGCAGCCAAGGAGCGGGGAAAGCTATCTACAATGAGCAGTTCTTC
>TRBV20-1|.|TRBJ1-6|few
CSATPRADSPLHF
TGCAGTGCTACCCCCCGGGCAGATTCACCCCTCCACTTT
>TRBV10-3|.|TRBJ1-1|.
CAISQIGPLGSTEAFF
TGTGCCATCAGTCAGATAGGACCTTTAGGGAGCACTGAAGCTTTCTTT
>TRBV18|TRBD2|TRBJ2-3|few
CASSPRKGGGAPDTQYF
TGTGCCAGCTCACCACGGAAGGGCGGGGGGGCCCCAGATACGCAGTATTTT
>TRBV10-3|TRBD2|TRBJ2-1|few
CAISPGGVNEQFF
TGTGCCATCAGTCCTGGGGGGGTCAATGAGCAGTTCTTC
>TRBV6-1|TRBD2|TRBJ2-5|few
CASSGGSLAGQETQYF
TGTGCCAGCAGTGGAGGGTCTCTAGCGGGGCAAGAGACCCAGTACTTC
>TRBV5-1|.|TRBJ1-5|few
CASSDGRAQDQPQHF
TGCGCCAGCAGTGATGGACGGGCACAGGATCAGCCCCAGCATTTT
>TRBV11-2|.|TRBJ2-3|few
CASSLGPGGYTQYF
TGTGCCAGCAGCTTAGGTCCAGGCGGTTATACGCAGTATTTT
>TRBV18|.|TRBJ2-5|few
CASSPPPKGETQYF
TGTGCCAGCTCACCACCACCCAAGGGGGAGACCCAGTACTTC
>TRBV4-3|.|TRBJ1-3|many
CASSQAYKVITGNTIYF
TGCGCCAGCAGCCAAGCCTACAAGGTCATAACTGGAAACACCATATATTTT
>TRBV4-1|.|TRBJ1-2|few
CASSQGRGTAVYGYTF
TGCGCCAGCAGCCAGGGCCGGGGGACGGCGGTCTATGGCTACACCTTC
>TRBV7-2|.|TRBJ2-7|few
CASSLSTWGEQYF
TGTGCCAGCAGCTTATCTACGTGGGGCGAGCAGTACTTC
>TRBV9|.|TRBJ2-1|many
CASSLTGGYNEQFF
TGTGCCAGCAGCCTTACCGGCGGGTACAATGAGCAGTTCTTC
>TRBV7-2|TRBD2|TRBJ2-3|few
CASSLNLAAVDTQYF
TGTGCCAGCAGCTTGAATCTAGCGGCCGTGGATACGCAGTATTTT
>TRBV5-4|TRBD1|TRBJ1-1|.
CASSLGVPGTGNTEAFF
TGTGCCAGCAGCTTGGGGGTACCCGGGACAGGGAACACTGAAGCTTTCTTT
>TRBV20-1|TRBD1|TRBJ2-4|many
CSAESVQGAKNIQYF
TGCAGTGCCGAGTCGGTACAGGGGGCCAAAAACATTCAGTACTTC
>TRBV20-1|.|TRBJ2-5|.
CSALTAQETQYF
TGCAGTGCTCTGACTGCACAAGAGACCCAGTACTTC
>TRBV5-1|.|TRBJ1-1|few
CASSPRVNTEAFF
TGCGCCAGCAGCCCTAGAGTGAACACTGAAGCTTTCTTT
>TRBV5-1|.|TRBJ2-2|.
CASSPGPDTGELFF
TGCGCCAGCAGCCCGGGCCCGGACACCGGGGAGCTGTTTTTT
>TRBV10-1|TRBD2|TRBJ2-3|few
CASSPRAGGSYTQYF
TGCGCCAGCAGTCCCCGGGCGGGGGGCTCGTATACGCAGTATTTT
>TRBV2|.|TRBJ1-3|.
CASSNGVNSGNTIYF
TGTGCCAGCAGTAACGGGGTCAACTCTGGAAACACCATATATTTT
>TRBV19|TRBD2|TRBJ2-3|few
CASKVPGGAPTDTQYF
TGTGCCAGTAAGGTTCCGGGGGGGGCGCCGACAGATACGCAGTATTTT
>TRBV7-2|.|TRBJ2-3|many
CASSRRGTDTQYF
TGTGCCAGCAGCCGTCGGGGCACAGATACGCAGTATTTT
>TRBV12-3/TRBV12-4|.|TRBJ1-4|few
CASSSPQRNEKLFF
TGTGCCAGCAGTTCGCCCCAAAGGAACGAAAAACTGTTTTTT
>TRBV10-1|TRBD1|TRBJ2-2|many
CASSPNPQGAGELFF
TGCGCCAGCAGTCCCAATCCCCAGGGGGCCGGGGAGCTGTTTTTT
>TRBV7-9|.|TRBJ1-2|.
CASSFEERGYTF
TGTGCCAGCAGCTTTGAGGAGCGGGGCTACACCTTC
>TRBV6-6|TRBD2|TRBJ2-5|.
CASSYSGGVETQYF
TGTGCCAGCAGTTACTCGGGAGGGGTAGAGACCCAGTACTTC
>TRBV6-6|TRBD1|TRBJ1-3|many
CASSRTGSGNTIYF
TGTGCCAGCTCCCGGACAGGGTCTGGAAACACCATATATTTT
>TRBV6-5|.|TRBJ1-1|few
CASSSLPGRGGDGAAFF
TGTGCCAGCAGTTCCCTCCCGGGACGGGGAGGGGATGGAGCAGCTTTCTTT
>TRBV6-2/TRBV6-3|TRBD2|TRBJ2-1|.
CASSYTLNWWTRFGEQFF
TGTGCCAGCAGTTACACCCTAAATTGGTGGACTAGGTTCGGTGAGCAGTTCTTC
>TRBV24-1|.|TRBJ2-5|.
CATSDGPEETQYF
TGTGCCACCAGTGATGGCCCGGAGGAGACCCAGTACTTC
>TRBV5-1|.|TRBJ2-4|.
CASSGDIRASKNIQYF
TGCGCCAGCAGCGGGGACATCAGGGCCTCCAAAAACATTCAGTACTTC
>TRBV12-5|TRBD2|TRBJ2-3|few
CASGPVLAGGIRHSTDTQYF
TGTGCTAGTGGACCGGTACTAGCGGGGGGGATAAGGCATAGCACAGATACGCAGTATTTT
>TRBV20-1|.|TRBJ2-1|many
CSARDLQGQFF
TGCAGTGCTAGAGATTTACAGGGTCAATTCTTC
>TRBV27|TRBD2|TRBJ2-5|few
CASSRPPGGLGKETQYF
TGTGCCAGCAGTCGACCACCGGGAGGCCTGGGCAAAGAGACCCAGTACTTC
>TRBV10-3|.|TRBJ1-5|few
CAISGPTTDQPQHF
TGTGCCATCAGTGGCCCCACGACCGACCAGCCCCAGCATTTT
>TRBV4-3|.|TRBJ1-4|.
CASSQGPGFFEKLFF
TGCGCCAGCAGCCAAGGACCGGGGTTCTTTGAAAAACTGTTTTTT
>TRBV15|TRBD1|TRBJ2-1|many
CATSPTTYRGRDNEQFF
TGTGCCACCAGCCCCACGACGTACAGGGGGAGAGACAATGAGCAGTTCTTC
>TRBV28|.|TRBJ1-1|few
CASSPHGLITEAFF
TGTGCCAGCAGTCCTCACGGTTTGATCACTGAAGCTTTCTTT